This T cell receptor beta chain derives from a study of siplizumab effects on memory and regulatory T cells. This CDR3 spans 14 amino acids. CDR1 is MNHEY and CDR2 is SVGAGI in the germline V gene. V dropped 2 bases and J dropped 6; count of bases not matched to a gene: 3. Sequencing was performed with immunoSEQ multiplex PCR; in TCRdb, only in-frame clones are kept and a portion is missing. The data show 50,000 or so clones, 93% seen once. The sequence came from a human donor in good health. This chain connects TRBV6-5 to TRBJ2-2, with 7 bases matching TRBD2. Sequenced: CD8+ T cells sorted from blood. This CDR3 is CASSYSGAAGELFF. CDR3 nucleotides: TGTGCCAGCAGTTACAGCGGGGCGGCCGGGGAGCTGTTTTTT.